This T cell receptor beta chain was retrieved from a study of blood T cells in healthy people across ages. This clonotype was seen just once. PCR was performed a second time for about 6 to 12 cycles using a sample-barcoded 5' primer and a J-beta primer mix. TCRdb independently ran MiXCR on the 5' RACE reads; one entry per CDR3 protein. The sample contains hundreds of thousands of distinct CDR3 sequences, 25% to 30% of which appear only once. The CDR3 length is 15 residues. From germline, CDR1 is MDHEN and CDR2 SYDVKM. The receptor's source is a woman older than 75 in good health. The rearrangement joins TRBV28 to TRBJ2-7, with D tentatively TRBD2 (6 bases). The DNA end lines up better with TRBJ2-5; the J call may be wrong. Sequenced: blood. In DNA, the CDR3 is TGTGCCAGCTGGGGAGGAGGGCCAGCGGGCGAGACCCAGTACTTC. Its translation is CASWGGGPAGETQYF.